This T cell receptor (beta chain) is drawn from a study of post-analysis software for immune sequencing data. General observations from the study: Comparison of patients with controls showed roughly five TRBV segments more frequent in patients, TRBV5-6, TRBV5-1 and TRBV20-1 among them. The F measure placed samples prepared in the same batch into strongly shared clusters. In multiple sclerosis, normalized Chao1 diversity was significantly below that of controls.

The V gene's germline CDR1 is SGHRS and CDR2 YFSETQ. V lost 4 bases and J lost 4, with 6 bases in between. The CDR3 totals 12 residues. This clonotype came up many times. Its antigen is unknown. The TCR beta cDNA libraries carried unique molecular identifiers. TCRdb reprocessed the PCR reads via MiXCR and lists one record per CDR3 protein. The sample consists of about 200,000 distinct CDR3 sequences, approximately 29% of them appearing once. The receptor was isolated from a girl aged 2-17 years with multiple sclerosis. The chain combines TRBV5-1 with TRBJ2-1; D not certain. The sequenced material came from blood. CDR3 sequence: CASSPQYNEQFF. CDR3 nucleotide sequence: TGCGCCAGCAGCCCGCAGTACAATGAGCAGTTCTTC.